These 9 T cell receptor beta chains were sequenced from one sample in a study of a mutant IDH1 vaccine in newly diagnosed glioma. Their target antigens are unknown. Profiled with immunoSEQ multiplex PCR; TCRdb holds only in-frame clones, not every one. Of about 56,000 clones listed, approximately 90% were seen once; the top ten hold 4.6%. The time point was: week 5, during vaccination. Each dose of the vaccine consisted of 300 ug of mutant IDH1 20-mer peptide, with topical imiquimod. Sample: PBMCs, taken from a glioma patient whose treatment included an IDH1 peptide vaccine. These receptors originate from a woman aged 40 to 55 with glioma.

The CDR3 sequence is CASSQSPLGASRPYEQYF. The CDR3 DNA is TGCGCCAGCAGCCAAAGCCCCCTTGGGGCGTCGCGCCCCTACGAGCAGTACTTC. The rearrangement joins TRBV4-1 to TRBJ2-7; D may be TRBD1 (5 bases). V dropped 2 bases and J dropped 2 bases, with 22 bases sitting between them. CDR1 is MGHRA and CDR2 is YSYEKL in the germline V gene. The CDR3 extends over 18 amino acids.

The genes are TRBV19 and TRBJ2-3, with D maybe TRBD2 (7 bases). The CDR3 consists of 14 residues. The germline V and J ends were trimmed by 1 base and 4 bases, with 9 bases remaining between them. The germline V gene encodes CDR1 LNHDA and CDR2 SQIVND (reference sequence). CDR3 amino acids: CASSIGGGPDTQYF. In DNA form, the CDR3 reads TGTGCCAGTAGTATAGGGGGGGGCCCAGATACGCAGTATTTT.

V gene TRBV5-6 combines with J gene TRBJ1-3; tentatively, D is TRBD1 (6 bases). CDR1 and CDR2 (germline): SGHDT, YYEEEE. V gave up 1 base and J gave up 3 bases, with 11 bases separating them. The CDR3 totals 15 residues. This CDR3 is CASSLKWGLGNTIYF. In nucleotides, the CDR3 is TGTGCCAGCAGCTTGAAATGGGGGCTTGGAAACACCATATATTTT.

The rearrangement joins TRBV28 to TRBJ1-2, with D perhaps matching TRBD1 (5 bases). Germline V gene lookup returns CDR1 MDHEN and CDR2 SYDVKM. The CDR3 covers 15 residues. The V end lost 1 base, the J end lost 5 bases, and 14 bases lay between the germline ends. This chain's CDR3 is CASSLSGAPRYGYTF. As DNA, the CDR3 is TGTGCCAGCAGTTTATCTGGGGCACCGAGGTATGGCTACACCTTC.

J is TRBJ2-7 and V is TRBV6-6; unclear D gene. Between the trimmed V and J ends, which lost 6 bases and 4 bases, there was a span of 10 bases. Germline CDR1 reads MNHNY; CDR2 reads SVGAGI (reference sequence). The CDR3 contains 12 residues. CDR3 residues: CASSPERYEQYF. The CDR3 region has the DNA TGTGCCAGCAGCCCGGAGAGATACGAGCAGTACTTC.

The genes are TRBV6-5 and TRBJ1-5, with no clear D. The CDR3 loop spans 14 amino acids. Looked up from germline, CDR1 is MNHEY and CDR2 is SVGAGI. The germline V and J ends were trimmed by 6 bases and 0 bases, with 9 bases remaining between them. The CDR3 DNA sequence: TGTGCCAGCAGCCCCGAATATAGCAATCAGCCCCAGCATTTT. It translates to CASSPEYSNQPQHF.

The chain uses TRBV4-2 and TRBJ1-6; no reliable D call. This CDR3 spans 16 amino acids. Germline V CDR1 and CDR2: LGHNA, YNFKEQ. V lost 0 bases to trimming and J lost 7 bases, with 13 bases between them. CDR3 loop: CASSQDGPATNSPLHF. CDR3 in DNA: TGTGCCAGCAGCCAAGATGGTCCAGCTACGAATTCACCCCTCCACTTT.

The chain uses TRBV27 and TRBJ2-7; TRBD2 aligns across 9 bases. This CDR3 contains 17 residues. Trimming cost V 7 bases and J 1 base; bases outside gene matches: 14. Germline CDR1 is MNHEY and CDR2 is SMNVEV (reference sequence). The CDR3 protein is CASTAGALAGYSYEQYF. CDR3 sequence (DNA): TGTGCCAGCACCGCCGGGGCACTAGCGGGCTATTCCTACGAGCAGTACTTC.

The gene calls are TRBV4-3 and TRBJ1-2, with 7 bases matching TRBD1. V shed 0 bases, J shed 5 bases, and the junction held 9 bases outside the gene matches. CDR3 size: 16 residues. Germline V CDR1 and CDR2: LGHNA, YSLEER. The chain's CDR3 is CASSQEGSSGGYGYTF. The CDR3 DNA reads as TGCGCCAGCAGCCAAGAGGGCAGCTCAGGGGGTTATGGCTACACCTTC.